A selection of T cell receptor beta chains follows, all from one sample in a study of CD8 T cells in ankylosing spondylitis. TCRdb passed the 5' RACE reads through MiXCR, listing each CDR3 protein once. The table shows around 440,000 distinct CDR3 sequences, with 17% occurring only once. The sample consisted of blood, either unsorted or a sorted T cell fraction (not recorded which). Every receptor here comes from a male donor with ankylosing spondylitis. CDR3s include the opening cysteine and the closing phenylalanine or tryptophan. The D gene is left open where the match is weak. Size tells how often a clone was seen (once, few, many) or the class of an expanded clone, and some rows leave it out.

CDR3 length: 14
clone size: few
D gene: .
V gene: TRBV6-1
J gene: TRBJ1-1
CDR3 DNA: TGTGCCAGCAGTGAAGCGTTAGGGACCGTTGAAGCTTTCTTT
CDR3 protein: CASSEALGTVEAFF

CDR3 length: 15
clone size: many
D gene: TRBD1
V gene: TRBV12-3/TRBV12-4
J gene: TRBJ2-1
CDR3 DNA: TGTGCCAGCAGTGCATCCGGGACAGGGGTGAATGAGCAGTTCTTC
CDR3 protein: CASSASGTGVNEQFF

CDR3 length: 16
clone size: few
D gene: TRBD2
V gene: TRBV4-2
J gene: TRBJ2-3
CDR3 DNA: TGTGCCAGCAGCCAAACAGGGACTAGCGGAGGGGATACGCAGTATTTT
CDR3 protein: CASSQTGTSGGDTQYF

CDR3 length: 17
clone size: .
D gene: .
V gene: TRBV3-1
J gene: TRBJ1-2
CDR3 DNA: TGTGCCAGCAGCCAAGATCTCGGGCAGGCGATTAACTATGGCTACACCTTC
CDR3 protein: CASSQDLGQAINYGYTF

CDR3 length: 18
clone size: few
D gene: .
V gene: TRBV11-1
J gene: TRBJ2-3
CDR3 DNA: TGTGCCAGCAGCTTTCGTCTTCGAGAGACAACTAGCACAGATACGCAGTATTTT
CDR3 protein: CASSFRLRETTSTDTQYF

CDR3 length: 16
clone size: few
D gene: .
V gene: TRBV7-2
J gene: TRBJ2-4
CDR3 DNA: TGTGCCAGCAGCTTAGCTACGCTTGGAGCCAAAAACATTCAGTACTTC
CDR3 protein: CASSLATLGAKNIQYF

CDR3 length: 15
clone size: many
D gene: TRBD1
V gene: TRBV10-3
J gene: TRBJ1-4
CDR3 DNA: TGTGCCATCAGTGCGAGGGAGGGGGCGCGAGAAAAACTGTTTTTT
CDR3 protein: CAISAREGAREKLFF

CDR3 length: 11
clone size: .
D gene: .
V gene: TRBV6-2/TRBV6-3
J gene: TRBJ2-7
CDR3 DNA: TGTGCCAGCAGCCGGCTCGGCGAGCAGTACTTC
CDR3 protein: CASSRLGEQYF

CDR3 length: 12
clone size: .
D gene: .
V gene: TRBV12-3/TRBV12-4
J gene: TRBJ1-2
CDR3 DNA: TGTGCCAGCAGTTTAATAAGCGGAGGCTACACCTTC
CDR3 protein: CASSLISGGYTF

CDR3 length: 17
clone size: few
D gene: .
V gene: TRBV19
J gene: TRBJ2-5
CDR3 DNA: TGTGCCAGTACCGACACCCCGGGACGATCGGGCCGGGAGACCCAGTACTTC
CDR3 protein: CASTDTPGRSGRETQYF

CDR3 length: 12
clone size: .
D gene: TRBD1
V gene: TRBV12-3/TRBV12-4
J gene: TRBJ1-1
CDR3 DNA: TGTGCCAGCAGATCCGACAGGGGTGAAGCTTTCTTT
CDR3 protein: CASRSDRGEAFF

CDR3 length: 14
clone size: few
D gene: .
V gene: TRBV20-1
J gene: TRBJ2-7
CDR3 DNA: TGCAGTGCTAGAGATCAGGGGCGAACCTACGAGCAGTACTTC
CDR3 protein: CSARDQGRTYEQYF

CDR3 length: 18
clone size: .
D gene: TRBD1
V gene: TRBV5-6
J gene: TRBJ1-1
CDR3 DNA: TGTGCCAGCAGTTTCAACCAGGGGGCATCGATGTGGAACACTGAAGCTTTCTTT
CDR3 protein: CASSFNQGASMWNTEAFF

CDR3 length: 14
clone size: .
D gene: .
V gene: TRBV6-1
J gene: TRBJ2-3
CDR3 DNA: TGTGCCAGCGGCTTGGGCTTCCACACAGATACGCAGTATTTT
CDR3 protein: CASGLGFHTDTQYF

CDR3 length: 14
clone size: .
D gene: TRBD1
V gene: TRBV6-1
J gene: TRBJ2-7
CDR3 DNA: TGTGCCAGCTGCCGGGACAGGACTACCTACGAGCAGTACTTC
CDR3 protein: CASCRDRTTYEQYF

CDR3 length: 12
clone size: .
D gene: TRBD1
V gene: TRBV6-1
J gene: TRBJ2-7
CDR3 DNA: TGTGCCAGCACCAGACAGGGGTGGGAGCAGTACTTC
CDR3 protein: CASTRQGWEQYF

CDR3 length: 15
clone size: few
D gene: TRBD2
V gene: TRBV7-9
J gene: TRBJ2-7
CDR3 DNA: TGTGCCAGCAACGTAGCGGGAGGGCCAGATTACGAGCAGTACTTC
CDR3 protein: CASNVAGGPDYEQYF

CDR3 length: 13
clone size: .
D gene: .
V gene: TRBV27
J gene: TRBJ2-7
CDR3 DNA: TGTGCCAGCAGTTGGACAGATTCCTACGAGCAGTACTTC
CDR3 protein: CASSWTDSYEQYF

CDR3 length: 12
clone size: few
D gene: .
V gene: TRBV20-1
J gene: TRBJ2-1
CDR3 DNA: TGCAGTGCTAGAGGTCCGGCTAACTTCGGGTTCTTC
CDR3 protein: CSARGPANFGFF

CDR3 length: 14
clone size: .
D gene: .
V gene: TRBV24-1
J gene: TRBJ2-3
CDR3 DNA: TGTGCCACCAGTGTGGATCCTCGCACAGATACGCAGTATTTT
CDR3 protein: CATSVDPRTDTQYF

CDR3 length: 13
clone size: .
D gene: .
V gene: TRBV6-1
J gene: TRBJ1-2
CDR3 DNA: TGTGCCAGCAGCCCCCGGTGGGGAGGAGGCTACACCTTC
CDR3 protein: CASSPRWGGGYTF

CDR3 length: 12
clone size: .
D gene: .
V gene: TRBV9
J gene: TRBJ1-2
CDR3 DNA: TGTGCCAGCAGCGTAGGGTCCTATGGCTACACCTTC
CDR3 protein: CASSVGSYGYTF

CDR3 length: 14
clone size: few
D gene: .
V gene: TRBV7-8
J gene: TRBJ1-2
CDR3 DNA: TGTGCCAGCAGCCCCTCGGACAGATTGTATGGCTACACCTTC
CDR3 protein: CASSPSDRLYGYTF

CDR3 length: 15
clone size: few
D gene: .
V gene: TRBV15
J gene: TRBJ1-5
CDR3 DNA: TGTGCCACCAGCAGAGCCCCCCTGGATGGTCAGCCCCAGCATTTT
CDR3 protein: CATSRAPLDGQPQHF

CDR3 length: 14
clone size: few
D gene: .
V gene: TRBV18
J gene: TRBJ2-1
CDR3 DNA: TGTGCCAGCTCACCAAGGATCAGCGCCCATGAGCAGTTCTTC
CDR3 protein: CASSPRISAHEQFF

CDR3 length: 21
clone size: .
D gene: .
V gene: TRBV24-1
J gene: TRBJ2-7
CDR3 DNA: TGTGCCACCAGTGATTTGGGGAAAATGTTTGCGGCGGTACTTAAGTCCTACGAGCAGTACTTC
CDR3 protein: CATSDLGKMFAAVLKSYEQYF

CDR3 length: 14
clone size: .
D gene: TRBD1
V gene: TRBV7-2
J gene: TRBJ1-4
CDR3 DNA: TGTGCCAGCAGCCCAGGGGGCCTCAATGAAAAACTGTTTTTT
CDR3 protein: CASSPGGLNEKLFF

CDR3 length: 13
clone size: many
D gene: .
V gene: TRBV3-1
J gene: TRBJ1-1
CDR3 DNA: TGTGCCAGCAGCGACCAGAGGAACACTGAAGCTTTCTTT
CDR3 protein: CASSDQRNTEAFF

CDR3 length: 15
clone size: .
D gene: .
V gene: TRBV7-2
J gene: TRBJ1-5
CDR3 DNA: TGTGCCAGCAGCCCCGGATGGGAGGGCGATCAGCCCCAGCATTTT
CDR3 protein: CASSPGWEGDQPQHF

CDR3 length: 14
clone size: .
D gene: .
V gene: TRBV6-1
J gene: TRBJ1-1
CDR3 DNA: TGTGCCAGCATCTCGCCTGGGGGGGTCACTGAAGCTTTCTTT
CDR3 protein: CASISPGGVTEAFF

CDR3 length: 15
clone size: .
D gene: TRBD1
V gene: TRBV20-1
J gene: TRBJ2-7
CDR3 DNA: TGCAGTGCTAGAGATACTGACAGGGGATTGGGAGAGCAGTACTTC
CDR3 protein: CSARDTDRGLGEQYF

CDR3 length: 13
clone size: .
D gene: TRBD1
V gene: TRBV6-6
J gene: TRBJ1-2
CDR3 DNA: TGTGCCAGCAGTTCCCGGACAGGTCCTGGCTACACCTTC
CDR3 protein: CASSSRTGPGYTF

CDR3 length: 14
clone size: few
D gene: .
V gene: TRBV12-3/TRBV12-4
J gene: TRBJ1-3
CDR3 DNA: TGTGCCAGCACCGCGGACGGGGCTGGAAACACCATATATTTT
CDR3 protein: CASTADGAGNTIYF

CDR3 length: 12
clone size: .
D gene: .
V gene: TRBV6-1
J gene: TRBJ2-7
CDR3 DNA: TGTGCCAGCAGTGAATTTATACGCCAGCAGTACTTC
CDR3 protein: CASSEFIRQQYF

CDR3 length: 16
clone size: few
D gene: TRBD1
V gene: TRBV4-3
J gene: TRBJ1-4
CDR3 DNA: TGCGCCAGCAGCCAAGATTTACAGGGGTGGAATGAAAAACTGTTTTTT
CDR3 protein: CASSQDLQGWNEKLFF

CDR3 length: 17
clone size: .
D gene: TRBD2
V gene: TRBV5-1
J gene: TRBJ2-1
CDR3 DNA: TGCGCCAGCAGCTTAGGTAGCGGGGGGAACCTCTACAATGAGCAGTTCTTC
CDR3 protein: CASSLGSGGNLYNEQFF

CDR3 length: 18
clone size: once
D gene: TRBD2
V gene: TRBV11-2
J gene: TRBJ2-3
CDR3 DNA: TGTGCCAGCAGCTTAGGCGGTAGCGGGAGGGCAAGCACAGATACGCAGTATTTT
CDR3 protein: CASSLGGSGRASTDTQYF

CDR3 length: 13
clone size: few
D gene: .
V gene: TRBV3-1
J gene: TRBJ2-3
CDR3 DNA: TGTGCCAGCAGCCAAGCGTGGGCAGATACGCAGTATTTT
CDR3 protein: CASSQAWADTQYF

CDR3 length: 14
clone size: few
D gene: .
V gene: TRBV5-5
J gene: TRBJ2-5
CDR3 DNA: TGTGCCAGCAGCTTGACAGGGTGGCAAGAGACCCAGTACTTC
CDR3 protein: CASSLTGWQETQYF

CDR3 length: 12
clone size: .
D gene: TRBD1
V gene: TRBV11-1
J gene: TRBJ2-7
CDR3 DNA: TGTGCCAGCAGCGCGGACAGGGTCGTGCAGTACTTC
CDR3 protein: CASSADRVVQYF

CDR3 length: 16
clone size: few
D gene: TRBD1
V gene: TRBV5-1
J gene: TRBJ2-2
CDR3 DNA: TGCGCCAGCAGCTTACAGGGGGCATTTGACACCGGGGAGCTGTTTTTT
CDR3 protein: CASSLQGAFDTGELFF

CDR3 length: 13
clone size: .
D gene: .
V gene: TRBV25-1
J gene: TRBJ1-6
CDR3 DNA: TGTGCCAGCAGTCCAGGGACCAGTTCACCCCTCCACTTT
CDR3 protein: CASSPGTSSPLHF

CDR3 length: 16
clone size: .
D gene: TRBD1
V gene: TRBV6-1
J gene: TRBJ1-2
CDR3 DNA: TGTGCCAGCAGCGAGACCGGGACAGGGATTAAATATGGCTACACCTTC
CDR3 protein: CASSETGTGIKYGYTF

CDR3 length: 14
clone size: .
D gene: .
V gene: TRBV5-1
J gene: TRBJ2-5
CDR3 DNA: TGCGCCAGCAGCCCGACCGGTTTCCAAGAGACCCAGTACTTC
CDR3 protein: CASSPTGFQETQYF

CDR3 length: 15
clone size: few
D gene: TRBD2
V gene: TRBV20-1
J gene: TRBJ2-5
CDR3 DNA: TGCAGTGCTGGGAGACTAGCGGGCTCGGAAGAGACCCAGTACTTC
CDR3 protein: CSAGRLAGSEETQYF

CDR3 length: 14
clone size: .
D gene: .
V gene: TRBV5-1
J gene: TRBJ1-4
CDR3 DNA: TGCGCCAGCAGCCAGCAGGGGATCCGGGAAAAACTGTTTTTT
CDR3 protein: CASSQQGIREKLFF

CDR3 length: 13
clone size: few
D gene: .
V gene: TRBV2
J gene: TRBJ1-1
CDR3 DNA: TGTGCCAGCAGCACTCAGACCAACACTGAAGCTTTCTTT
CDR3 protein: CASSTQTNTEAFF

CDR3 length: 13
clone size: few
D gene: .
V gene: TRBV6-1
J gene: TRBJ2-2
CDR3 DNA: TGTGCCAGCAGCCTAAGTCTCTCTCGGGAGCTGTTTTTT
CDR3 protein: CASSLSLSRELFF

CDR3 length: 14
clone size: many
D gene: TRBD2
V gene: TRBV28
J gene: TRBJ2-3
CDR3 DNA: TGTGCCAGCACCGACCGACTAGCAAGTCTTACGCAGTATTTT
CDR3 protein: CASTDRLASLTQYF

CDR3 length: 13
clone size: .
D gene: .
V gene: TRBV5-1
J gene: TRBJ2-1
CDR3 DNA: TGCGCCAGCAGCTTGTGGACCTACAATGAGCAGTTCTTC
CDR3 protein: CASSLWTYNEQFF

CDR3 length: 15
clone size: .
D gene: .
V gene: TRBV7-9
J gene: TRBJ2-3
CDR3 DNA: TGTGCCAGCAGCTTAACCGGCCCTAGCACAGATACGCAGTATTTT
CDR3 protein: CASSLTGPSTDTQYF

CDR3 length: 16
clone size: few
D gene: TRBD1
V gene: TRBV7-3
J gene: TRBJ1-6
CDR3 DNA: TGTGCCAGCAGCCTGTCTGCGGACAGGGTGTCCTCACCCCTCCACTTT
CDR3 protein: CASSLSADRVSSPLHF

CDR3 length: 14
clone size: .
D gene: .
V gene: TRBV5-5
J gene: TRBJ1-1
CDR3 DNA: TGTGCCAGCAGCTTCGGGCACTTAAACACTGAAGCTTTCTTT
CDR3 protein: CASSFGHLNTEAFF